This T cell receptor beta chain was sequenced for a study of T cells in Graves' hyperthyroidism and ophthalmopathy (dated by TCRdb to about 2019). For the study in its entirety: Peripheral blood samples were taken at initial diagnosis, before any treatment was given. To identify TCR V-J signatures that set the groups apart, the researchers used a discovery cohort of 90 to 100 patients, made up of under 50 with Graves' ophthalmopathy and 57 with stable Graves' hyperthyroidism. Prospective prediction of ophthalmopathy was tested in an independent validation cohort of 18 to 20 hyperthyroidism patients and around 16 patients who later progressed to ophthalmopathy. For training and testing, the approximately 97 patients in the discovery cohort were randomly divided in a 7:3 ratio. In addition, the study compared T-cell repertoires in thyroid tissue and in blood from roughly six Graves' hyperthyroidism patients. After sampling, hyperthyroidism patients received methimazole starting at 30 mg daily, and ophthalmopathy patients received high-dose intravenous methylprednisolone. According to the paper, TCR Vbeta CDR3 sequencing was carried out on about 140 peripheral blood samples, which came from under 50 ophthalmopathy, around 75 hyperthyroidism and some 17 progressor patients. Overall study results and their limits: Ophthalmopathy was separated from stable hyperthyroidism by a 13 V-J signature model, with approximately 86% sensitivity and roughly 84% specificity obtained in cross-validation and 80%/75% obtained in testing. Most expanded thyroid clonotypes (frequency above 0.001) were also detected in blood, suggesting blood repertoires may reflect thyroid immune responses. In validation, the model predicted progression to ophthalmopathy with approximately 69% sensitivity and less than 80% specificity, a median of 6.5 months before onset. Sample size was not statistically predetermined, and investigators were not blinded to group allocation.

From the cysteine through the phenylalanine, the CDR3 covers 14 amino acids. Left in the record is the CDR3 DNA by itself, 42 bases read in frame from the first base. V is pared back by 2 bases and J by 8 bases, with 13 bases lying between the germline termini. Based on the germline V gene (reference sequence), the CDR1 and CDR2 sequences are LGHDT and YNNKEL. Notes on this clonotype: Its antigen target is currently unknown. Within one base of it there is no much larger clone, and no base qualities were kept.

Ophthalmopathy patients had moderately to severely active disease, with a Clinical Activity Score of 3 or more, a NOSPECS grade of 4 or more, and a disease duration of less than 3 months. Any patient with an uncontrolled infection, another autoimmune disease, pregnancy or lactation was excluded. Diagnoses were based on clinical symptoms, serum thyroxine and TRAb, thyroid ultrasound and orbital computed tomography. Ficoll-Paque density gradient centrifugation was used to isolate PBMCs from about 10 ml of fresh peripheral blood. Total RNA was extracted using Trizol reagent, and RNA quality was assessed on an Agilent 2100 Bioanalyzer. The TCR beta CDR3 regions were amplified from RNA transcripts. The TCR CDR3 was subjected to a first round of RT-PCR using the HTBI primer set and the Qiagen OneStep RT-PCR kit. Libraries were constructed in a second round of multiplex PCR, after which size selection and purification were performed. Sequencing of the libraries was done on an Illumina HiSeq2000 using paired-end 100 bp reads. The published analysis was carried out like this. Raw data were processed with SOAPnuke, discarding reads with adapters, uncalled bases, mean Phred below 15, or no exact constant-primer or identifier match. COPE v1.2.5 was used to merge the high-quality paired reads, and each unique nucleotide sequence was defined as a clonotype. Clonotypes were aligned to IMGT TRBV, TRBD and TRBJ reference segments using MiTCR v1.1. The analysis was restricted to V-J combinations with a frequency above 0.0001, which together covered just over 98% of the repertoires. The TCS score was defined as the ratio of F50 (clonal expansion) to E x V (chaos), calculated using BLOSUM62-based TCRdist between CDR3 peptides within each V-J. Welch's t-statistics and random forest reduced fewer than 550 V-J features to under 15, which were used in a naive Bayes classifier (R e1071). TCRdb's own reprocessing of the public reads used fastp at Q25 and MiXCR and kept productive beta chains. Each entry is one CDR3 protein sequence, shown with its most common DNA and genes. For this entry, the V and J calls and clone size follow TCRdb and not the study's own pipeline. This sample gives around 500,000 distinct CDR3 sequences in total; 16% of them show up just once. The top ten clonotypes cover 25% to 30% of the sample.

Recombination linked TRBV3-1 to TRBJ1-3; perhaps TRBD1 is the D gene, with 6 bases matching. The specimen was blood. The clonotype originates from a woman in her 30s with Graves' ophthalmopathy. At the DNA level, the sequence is TGTGCCAGCAGCCAACGGCAGGGGATAGACACCATATATTTT. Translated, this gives CASSQRQGIDTIYF.